The clone carrying this TCR beta chain showed up many times. Its antigen is as yet unknown. Per-sample PBMC isolation yielded at least 6 million cells. Then a second PCR, running roughly 7 to 11 cycles, was carried out with a sample-barcoded 5' primer and a J-beta primer mix. TCRdb independently ran MiXCR on the 5' RACE reads; one entry per CDR3 protein. The sample yields fewer than 750,000 distinct CDR3 sequences, around 52% seen once. Germline CDR1 and CDR2: SQVTM and ANQGSEA. V lost 3 bases and J lost 8; bases outside the gene matches: 8. This CDR3 is 13 amino acids long. This sample is drawn from a study of blood T cells in healthy people across ages. Study summary: Template switching picked up about one barcoded beta molecule for each two T cells.

Study-wide findings and caveats: Any conclusive comparison of naive versus antigen-experienced cells was prevented by using unsorted PBMCs.

The TCR sequence derives from a woman older than 75 in good health. The chain couples TRBV29-1 to TRBJ2-7, with 9 nucleotides matching TRBD1. The sequenced sample consisted of blood. CDR3 residues: CSVDGTGSTQQYF. The DNA of the CDR3 is TGCAGCGTTGACGGGACAGGGTCTACGCAGCAGTACTTC.